One and the same sample provided the 26 T cell receptor beta chains below, sequenced in a study of human T cells and chemical hapten exposure. The time point was: pre-sensitization, week 0. Treatment of the sample: therapeutic diphenylcyclopropenone sensitization with weekly scalp DPC. TCRdb ran MiXCR on the RACE reads and lists one entry per CDR3 protein. Of under 400,000 distinct CDR3 sequences in the sample, less than 6.5% were seen once. The material was whole blood, obtained in connection with sensitization to the hapten diphenylcyclopropenone (DPC). The receptors shown here come from a woman aged 45 to 65 with alopecia areata. Some clones in this sample may be carry-over from other donors' samples.

This clonotype has ten or more counts. This chain joins TRBV5-6 and TRBJ1-1; TRBD1 might be the D (5 bases). The CDR3 runs to 11 residues. V was cut by 0 bases and J by 8 bases, with 5 bases left in between. Germline CDR1 and CDR2: SGHDT and YYEEEE. The CDR3, as DNA: TGTGCCAGCAGCTTGGACAGGGAAGCTTTCTTT. It specifies CASSLDREAFF.

This clonotype was seen only a few times. The chain has TRBV28 and TRBJ2-1, with TRBD1 matching 8 bases. The CDR3 contains 16 residues. The ends lost 6 bases at V and 8 bases at J; junction bases unmatched: 15. From germline, CDR1 is MDHEN and CDR2 SYDVKM. Here the CDR3 DNA reads TGTGCCAGCAGAGGACAGGGATACGGTATTGATGATGAGCAGTTCTTC. Its protein is CASRGQGYGIDDEQFF.

The chain combines TRBV5-5 with TRBJ1-5; possible D gene TRBD1, 5 bases. Germline CDR1 SGHKS, CDR2 YYEKEE (reference sequence). Trimming left V 2 bases short and J 1 base short, with 10 bases between. The CDR3 is 15 residues long. This CDR3 is CASSFIDRSNQPQHF. In nucleotides, the CDR3 is TGTGCCAGCAGCTTCATTGACAGAAGCAATCAGCCCCAGCATTTT.

This clonotype turned up a few times. The chain is built from TRBV29-1 and TRBJ2-7; 7 nucleotides agree with TRBD2. V dropped 4 bases and J dropped 2; count of bases not matched to a gene: 8. The V gene's germline CDR1 is SQVTM and CDR2 ANQGSEA. This CDR3 contains 14 residues. The CDR3 DNA sequence: TGCAGCGTTGGGGGGGGGAGGTCCCCCTACGAGCAGTACTTC. Its protein product is CSVGGGRSPYEQYF.

The genes are TRBV20-1 and TRBJ2-3, with D perhaps matching TRBD2 (5 bases). In germline, CDR1 is DFQATT, CDR2 SNEGSKA (reference sequence). The V end was cut by 6 bases, the J end by 1 base, with 14 bases between. This CDR3 contains 14 residues. The CDR3 nucleotides are TGCAGTGCGGTAACTAGTGCCGGCACAGATACGCAGTATTTT. This sequence encodes CSAVTSAGTDTQYF.

In this sample, this clonotype turned up a few times. V is TRBV6-2 or TRBV6-3 and J is TRBJ2-5; TRBD2 matches at 9 bases. The CDR3 extends over 15 amino acids. CDR1 is MNHEY and CDR2 is SVGEGT in the germline V gene. The ends lost 3 bases at V and 5 bases at J; junction bases unmatched: 7. This CDR3 reads CASSYLGTSTETQYF. DNA for the CDR3: TGTGCCAGCAGTTATCTGGGGACTAGCACGGAGACCCAGTACTTC.

In this sample, this clonotype turned up many times. The chain is built from TRBV6-2 or TRBV6-3 and TRBJ1-5; 8 bases are shared with TRBD1. This CDR3 is built from 15 residues. V shed 5 bases and J 7 bases; nucleotides not matched to a gene: 10. CDR1 is MNHEY and CDR2 is SVGEGT in the germline V gene. CDR3 residues: CASSHPQGDRQPQHF. CDR3 DNA sequence: TGTGCCAGCAGTCACCCCCAGGGGGACAGGCAGCCCCAGCATTTT.

This clonotype was observed many times. The chain uses TRBV27 and TRBJ2-5, with 8 bases identical to TRBD1. This CDR3 has 14 residues. The V segment lost 6 bases and the J segment 4 bases; nucleotides outside the gene matches: 7. CDR1 and CDR2 (germline): MNHEY, SMNVEV (reference sequence). The CDR3 DNA sequence: TGTGCCAGCAGGGGTCCTACAGGGGGAGAGACCCAGTACTTC. It yields the protein CASRGPTGGETQYF.

This clonotype was detected only a few times. J is TRBJ2-2 and V is TRBV7-9, with 10 bases matching TRBD1. Germline-derived CDR1 and CDR2 are SEHNR and FQNEAQ (reference sequence). This CDR3 has 15 amino acids. The J segment lost 6 bases and the V segment lost 5 bases, leaving 6 bases of the junction unmatched. CDR3 residues: CASSRWTGGPGELFF. In DNA form, the CDR3 reads TGTGCCAGCAGCCGATGGACAGGGGGTCCCGGGGAGCTGTTTTTT.

At least ten counts were recorded for this clonotype. The chain recombines TRBV9 with TRBJ2-3; 12 bases agree with TRBD2. This CDR3 has 21 amino acids. J lost 3 bases, V lost 4 bases, and 21 bases had no gene match. From germline, CDR1 is SGDLS and CDR2 YYNGEE. The chain's CDR3 is CASSSLKGLAGYKGGTDTQYF. The CDR3 DNA reads as TGTGCCAGCAGCTCACTGAAAGGACTAGCGGGATATAAGGGTGGGACAGATACGCAGTATTTT.

The chain combines TRBV5-5 with TRBJ2-3, with D perhaps matching TRBD1 (5 bases). Trimming cost V 4 bases and J 7 bases, with 10 bases left between them. There are 12 residues in the CDR3. Germline assignment: CDR1 SGHKS and CDR2 YYEKEE (reference sequence). CDR3: CASSPDTHTQYF. DNA for the CDR3: TGTGCCAGCAGCCCGGACACCCATACGCAGTATTTT.

V is TRBV4-2 and J is TRBJ2-5; 8 nucleotides line up with TRBD2. CDR3 size: 17 residues. V trimming: 4 bases; J trimming: 4 bases; junction bases outside the gene matches: 14. Per germline, CDR1 LGHNA and CDR2 YNFKEQ. The CDR3 DNA is TGTGCCAGCAGCCCGTCGGTCAGCGGGAGACGGGTAGAGACCCAGTACTTC. This gives the protein CASSPSVSGRRVETQYF.

The V gene is TRBV2, the J gene TRBJ1-5, with unresolved D. Germline V gene data show CDR1 as SNHLY and CDR2 as FYNNEI. Trimming removed 6 bases at V and 4 bases at J, with 10 bases between. This CDR3 is 13 amino acids long. The CDR3 nucleotides are TGTGCCAGCAGGGCAGGCAGAAATCAGCCCCAGCATTTT. As protein: CASRAGRNQPQHF.

This clonotype was detected only a few times. This chain uses TRBV2 with TRBJ2-2; D possibly corresponds to TRBD2 (6 bases). Germline loops: CDR1 SNHLY, CDR2 FYNNEI. There are 16 residues in the CDR3. V gave up 4 bases and J gave up 6 bases, with 18 bases separating them. As DNA, the CDR3 is TGTGCCAGCAGTGTGGGACGGGGGTCGAGCGCCGGGGAGCTGTTTTTT. Its translation is CASSVGRGSSAGELFF.

The rearrangement uses TRBV12-3 or TRBV12-4 and TRBJ2-7, with 8 positions matching TRBD2. Losses at the gene ends were 5 bases for V and 4 bases for J; bases not matched to a gene: 10. The CDR3 contains 15 residues. The CDR3 here is CASSPTSGARYEQYF. As DNA, the CDR3 is TGTGCCAGCAGTCCAACTAGCGGAGCACGGTACGAGCAGTACTTC.

Only a few counts were recorded for this clonotype. This chain joins TRBV6-2 or TRBV6-3 and TRBJ2-4; 11 bases match TRBD2. Unmatched junction bases numbered 12, after V lost 2 bases and J lost 0 bases. The CDR3 consists of 20 residues. Germline CDR1 is MNHEY and CDR2 is SVGEGT. The CDR3, as DNA: TGTGCCAGCAGTTACGGGCTAGCGGGAGGCAAAACCGGAGCCAAAAACATTCAGTACTTC. Translation: CASSYGLAGGKTGAKNIQYF.

This clonotype was seen at least ten times. The chain joins TRBV5-1 to TRBJ2-6; the D gene is possibly TRBD1 (5 bases). Trimming removed 5 bases at V and 2 bases at J, with 8 bases between. The germline V gene has CDR1 SGHRS and CDR2 YFSETQ. The CDR3 runs 14 residues. Written as DNA, the CDR3 is TGCGCCAGCAGGCGGACAACTGGGGCCAACGTCCTGACTTTC. It yields the protein CASRRTTGANVLTF. Based on the CDR3 plus reference TRBV5-1 and TRBJ2-6, the full variable domain is KAGVTQTPRYLIKTRGQQVTLSCSPISGHRSVSWYQQTPGQGLQFLFEYFSETQRNKGNFPGRFSGRQFSNSRSEMNVSTLELGDSALYLCASRRTTGANVLTFGAGSRLTVL.

This clonotype was picked up a small number of times. J is TRBJ2-7 and V is TRBV6-1, with 7 bases lining up with TRBD1. CDR3 size: 14 residues. Germline values: CDR1 MNHNS, CDR2 SASEGT. The J segment lost 3 bases and the V segment lost 6 bases, leaving 8 bases of the junction unmatched. CDR3 sequence: CASRISTGIYEQYF. The CDR3 region has the DNA TGTGCCAGCAGGATTTCGACAGGGATCTACGAGCAGTACTTC.

This clonotype turned up a few times. J is TRBJ2-6 and V is TRBV20-1; D is unclear. The V gene's germline CDR1 is DFQATT and CDR2 SNEGSKA (reference sequence). This CDR3 region has 13 residues. V was clipped by 5 bases and J by 0 bases, with 5 bases between them. CDR3 nucleotide sequence: TGCAGTGCTGAGGCCTCTGGGGCCAACGTCCTGACTTTC. Translating gives CSAEASGANVLTF.

The rearrangement links TRBV2 to TRBJ1-6; 7 nucleotides align to TRBD1. Germline V CDR1 and CDR2: SNHLY, FYNNEI. The CDR3 contains 16 residues. V gave up 6 bases and J gave up 0 bases; unmatched junction bases: 5. The CDR3: CASSVQGSSYNSPLHF. CDR3 in DNA: TGTGCCAGCAGCGTACAGGGGAGCTCCTATAATTCACCCCTCCACTTT.

This clonotype was counted many times. The chain couples TRBV28 to TRBJ2-7; D possibly corresponds to TRBD1 (6 bases). With 5 bases removed from V and 5 bases from J, the gap between germline ends came to 10 bases. CDR1 and CDR2 from the germline V gene are MDHEN and SYDVKM. The CDR3 sequence is 12 residues long. CDR3 in DNA: TGTGCCAGCAGTACTGACAGGCACGAGCAGTACTTC. Translating it yields CASSTDRHEQYF. The variable domain in full, completed from reference TRBV28 and TRBJ2-7, reads DVKVTQSSRYLVKRTGEKVFLECVQDMDHENMFWYRQDPGLGLRLIYFSYDVKMKEKGDIPEGYSVSREKKERFSLILESASTNQTSMYLCASSTDRHEQYFGPGTRLTVT.

This clonotype occurred a few times. The CDR3 is CAGDPEKGYTF. The CDR3 DNA reads TGTGCCGGGGACCCTGAGAAAGGCTACACCTTC. J is TRBJ1-2 and V is TRBV6-1; a weak D match, TRBD1 (5 bases). Germline loops: CDR1 MNHNS, CDR2 SASEGT. V lost 11 bases to trimming and J lost 8 bases, with 15 bases between them. CDR3 length equals 11 residues.

V is TRBV4-1 and J is TRBJ2-7; possible D gene TRBD1, 6 bases. Germline V gene data show CDR1 as MGHRA and CDR2 as YSYEKL. The CDR3 has 14 residues. V was shortened by 0 bases and J by 5 bases, with 11 bases between the two germline ends. The CDR3 DNA reads TGCGCCAGCAGCCAAGAAAACAGGGTGGACGAGCAGTACTTC. This encodes CASSQENRVDEQYF.

As concerns this clonotype: The germline gene is not matched at one end of the junction; a read error may be the cause. For the CDR3, the DNA is TGTGCCAGCAGCCAAGAAGGCAGGGGGCAAAACTATGGCTACACCTTC. Residues: CASSQEGRGQNYGYTF. V gene TRBV4-1 combines with J gene TRBJ1-2; TRBD1 matches at 8 bases. Germline loops: CDR1 MGHRA, CDR2 YSYEKL. The CDR3 is made up of 16 amino acids.

The chain is built from TRBV20-1 and TRBJ2-3; 8 positions agree with TRBD2. The V and J ends lost 0 bases and 4 bases, in that order; junction bases with no gene match: 6. The CDR3 loop spans 15 amino acids. Germline assignment: CDR1 DFQATT and CDR2 SNEGSKA (reference sequence). The CDR3, as DNA: TGCAGTGCTAGAGATCCCGGGGGGGTGGCAGATACGCAGTATTTT. Translated, it gives CSARDPGGVADTQYF.

This clonotype was counted between two and nine times. The chain recombines TRBV3-1 with TRBJ1-2; 7 bases map to TRBD1. Unmatched junction bases numbered 5, after V lost 2 bases and J lost 8 bases. Germline V gives CDR1 LGHDT, CDR2 YNNKEL (reference sequence). The CDR3 is 13 amino acids. The CDR3 sequence is CASSQPTGSGYTF. The CDR3 DNA sequence: TGTGCCAGCAGCCAACCGACAGGGAGCGGCTACACCTTC.